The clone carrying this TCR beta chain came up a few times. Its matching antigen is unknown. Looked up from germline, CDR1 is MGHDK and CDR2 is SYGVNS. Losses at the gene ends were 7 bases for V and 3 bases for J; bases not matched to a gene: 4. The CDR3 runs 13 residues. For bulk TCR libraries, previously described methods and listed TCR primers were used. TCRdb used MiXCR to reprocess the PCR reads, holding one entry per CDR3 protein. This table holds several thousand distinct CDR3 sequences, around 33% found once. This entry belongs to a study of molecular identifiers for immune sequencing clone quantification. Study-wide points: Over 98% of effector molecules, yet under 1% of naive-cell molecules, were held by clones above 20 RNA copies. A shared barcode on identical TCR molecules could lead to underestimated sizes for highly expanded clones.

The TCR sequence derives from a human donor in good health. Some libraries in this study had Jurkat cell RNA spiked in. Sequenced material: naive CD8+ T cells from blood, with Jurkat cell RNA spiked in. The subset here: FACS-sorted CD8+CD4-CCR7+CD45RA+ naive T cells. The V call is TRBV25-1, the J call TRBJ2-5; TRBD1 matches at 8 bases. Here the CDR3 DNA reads TGTGCCAGCACACACAGGGGGGAAGAGACCCAGTACTTC. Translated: CASTHRGEETQYF.